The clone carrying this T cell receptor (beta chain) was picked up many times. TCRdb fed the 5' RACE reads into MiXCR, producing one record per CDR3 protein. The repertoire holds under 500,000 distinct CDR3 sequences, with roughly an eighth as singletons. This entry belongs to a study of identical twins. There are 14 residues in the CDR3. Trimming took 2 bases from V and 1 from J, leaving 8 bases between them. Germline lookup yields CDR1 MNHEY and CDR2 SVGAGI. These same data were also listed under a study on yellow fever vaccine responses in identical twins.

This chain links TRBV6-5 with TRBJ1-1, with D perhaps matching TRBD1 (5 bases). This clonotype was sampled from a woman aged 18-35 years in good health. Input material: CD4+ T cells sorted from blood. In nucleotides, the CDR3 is TGTGCCAGCAGTTACACAGGACGGAACACTGAAGCTTTCTTT. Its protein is CASSYTGRNTEAFF.